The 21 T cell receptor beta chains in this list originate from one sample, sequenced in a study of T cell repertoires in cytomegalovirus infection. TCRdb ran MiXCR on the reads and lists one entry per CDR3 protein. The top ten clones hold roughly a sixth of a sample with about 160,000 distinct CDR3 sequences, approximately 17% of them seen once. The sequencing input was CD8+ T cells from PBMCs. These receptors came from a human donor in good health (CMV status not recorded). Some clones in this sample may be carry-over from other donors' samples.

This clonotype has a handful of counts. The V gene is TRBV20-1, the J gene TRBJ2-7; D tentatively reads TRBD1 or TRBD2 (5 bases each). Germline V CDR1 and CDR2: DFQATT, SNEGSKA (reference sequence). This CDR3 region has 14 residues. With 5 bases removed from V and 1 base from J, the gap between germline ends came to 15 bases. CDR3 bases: TGCAGTGCTCGGGACGGGATGGAATCCTACGAGCAGTACTTC. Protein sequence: CSARDGMESYEQYF.

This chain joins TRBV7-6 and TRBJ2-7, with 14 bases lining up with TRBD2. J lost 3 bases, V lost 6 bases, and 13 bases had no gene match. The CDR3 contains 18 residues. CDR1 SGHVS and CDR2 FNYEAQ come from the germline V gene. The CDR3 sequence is CASSRGTSGGPGGYEQYF. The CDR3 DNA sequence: TGTGCCAGCAGTCGAGGGACTAGCGGGGGCCCTGGGGGCTACGAGCAGTACTTC.

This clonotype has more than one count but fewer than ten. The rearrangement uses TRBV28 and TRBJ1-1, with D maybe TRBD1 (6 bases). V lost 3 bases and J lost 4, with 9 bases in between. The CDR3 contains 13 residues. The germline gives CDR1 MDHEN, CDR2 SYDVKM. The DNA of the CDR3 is TGTGCCAGCAGTTTCCAGGGGACCACTGAAGCTTTCTTT. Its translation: CASSFQGTTEAFF.

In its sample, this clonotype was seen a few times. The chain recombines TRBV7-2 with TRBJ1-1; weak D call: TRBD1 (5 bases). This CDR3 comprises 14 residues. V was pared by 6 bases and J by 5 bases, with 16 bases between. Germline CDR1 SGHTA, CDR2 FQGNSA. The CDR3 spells CASSSNGGWTEAFF. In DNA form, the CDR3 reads TGTGCCAGCAGTTCTAACGGGGGATGGACTGAAGCTTTCTTT.

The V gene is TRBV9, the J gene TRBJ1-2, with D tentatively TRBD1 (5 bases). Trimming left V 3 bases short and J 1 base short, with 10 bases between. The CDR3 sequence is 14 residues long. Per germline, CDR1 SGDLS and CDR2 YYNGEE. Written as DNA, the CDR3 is TGTGCCAGCAGCGGAAGGGACGGTAACTATGGCTACACCTTC. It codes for CASSGRDGNYGYTF.

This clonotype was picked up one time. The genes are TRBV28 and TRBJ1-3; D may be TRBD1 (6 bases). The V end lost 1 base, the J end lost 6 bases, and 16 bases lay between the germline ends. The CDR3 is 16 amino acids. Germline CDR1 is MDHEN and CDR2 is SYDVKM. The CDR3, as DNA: TGTGCCAGCAGTTTATCACAGGGCCGACGGATAAACACCATATATTTT. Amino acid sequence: CASSLSQGRRINTIYF.

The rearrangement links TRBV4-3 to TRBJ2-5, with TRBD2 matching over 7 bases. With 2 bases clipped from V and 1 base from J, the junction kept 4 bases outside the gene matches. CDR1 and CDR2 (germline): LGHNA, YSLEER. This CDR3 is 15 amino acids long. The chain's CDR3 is CASSQWRGTQETQYF. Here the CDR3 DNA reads TGCGCCAGCAGCCAATGGCGGGGGACCCAAGAGACCCAGTACTTC.

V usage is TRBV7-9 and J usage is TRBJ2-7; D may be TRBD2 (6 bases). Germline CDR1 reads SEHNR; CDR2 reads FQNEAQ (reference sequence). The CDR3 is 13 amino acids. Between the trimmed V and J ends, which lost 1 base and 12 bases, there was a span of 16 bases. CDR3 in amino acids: CASSLESGDVPYF. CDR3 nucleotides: TGTGCCAGCAGCTTAGAGTCGGGGGATGTTCCGTACTTC.

CDR3 sequence: CASFLGGATEAFF. In DNA, the CDR3 is TGTGCCAGCTTCTTAGGGGGGGCCACTGAAGCTTTCTTT. The chain recombines TRBV7-9 with TRBJ1-1; the D gene is possibly TRBD1 (6 bases). This CDR3 has 13 residues. The V end was cut by 8 bases, the J end by 4 bases, with 14 bases between. Per the germline V gene, CDR1 is SEHNR and CDR2 is FQNEAQ (reference sequence). Drawing the rest from reference TRBV7-9 and TRBJ1-1, the complete variable domain is DTGVSQNPRHKITKRGQNVTFRCDPISEHNRLYWYRQTLGQGPEFLTYFQNEAQLEKSRLLSDRFSAERPKGSFSTLEIQRTEQGDSAMYLCASFLGGATEAFFGQGTRLTVV.

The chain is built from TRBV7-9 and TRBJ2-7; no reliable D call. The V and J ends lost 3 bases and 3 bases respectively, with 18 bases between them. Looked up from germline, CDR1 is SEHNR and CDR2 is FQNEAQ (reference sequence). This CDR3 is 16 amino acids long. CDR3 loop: CASSFFWTEADYEQYF. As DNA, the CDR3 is TGTGCCAGCAGCTTTTTCTGGACCGAGGCCGACTACGAGCAGTACTTC.

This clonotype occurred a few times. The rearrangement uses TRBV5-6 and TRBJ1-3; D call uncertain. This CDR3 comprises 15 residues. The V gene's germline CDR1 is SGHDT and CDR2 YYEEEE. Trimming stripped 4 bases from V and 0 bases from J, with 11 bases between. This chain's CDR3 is CASSLGVNSGNTIYF. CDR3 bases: TGTGCCAGCAGCCTTGGGGTGAACTCTGGAAACACCATATATTTT.

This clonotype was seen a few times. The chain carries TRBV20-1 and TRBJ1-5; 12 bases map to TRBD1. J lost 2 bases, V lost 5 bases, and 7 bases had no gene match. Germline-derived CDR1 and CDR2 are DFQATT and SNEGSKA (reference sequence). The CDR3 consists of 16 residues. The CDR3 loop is CSAPGQGASRNQPQHF. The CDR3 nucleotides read TGCAGTGCTCCGGGACAGGGGGCCTCTCGCAATCAGCCCCAGCATTTT.

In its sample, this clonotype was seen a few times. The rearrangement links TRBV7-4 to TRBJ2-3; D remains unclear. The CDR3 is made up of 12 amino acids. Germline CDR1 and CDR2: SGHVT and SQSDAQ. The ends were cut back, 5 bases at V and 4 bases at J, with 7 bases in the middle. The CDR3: CASSPAADTQYF. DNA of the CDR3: TGTGCCAGCAGCCCTGCCGCAGATACGCAGTATTTT.

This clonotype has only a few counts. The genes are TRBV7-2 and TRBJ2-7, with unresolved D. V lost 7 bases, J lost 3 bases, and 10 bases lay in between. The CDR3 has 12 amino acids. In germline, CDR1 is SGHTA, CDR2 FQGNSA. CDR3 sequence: CASTQPHYEQYF. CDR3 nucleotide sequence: TGTGCCAGCACCCAGCCGCACTACGAGCAGTACTTC.

The CDR3, as DNA: TGTGCCACCAGCACCACCCCATACAGCCCGTACGAGCAGTACTTC. Its protein product is CATSTTPYSPYEQYF. The gene calls are TRBV15 and TRBJ2-7, with unresolved D. This CDR3 has 15 residues. Looked up from germline, CDR1 is LNHNV and CDR2 is YYDKDF (reference sequence). V was shortened by 4 bases and J by 4 bases, with 17 bases between the two germline ends.

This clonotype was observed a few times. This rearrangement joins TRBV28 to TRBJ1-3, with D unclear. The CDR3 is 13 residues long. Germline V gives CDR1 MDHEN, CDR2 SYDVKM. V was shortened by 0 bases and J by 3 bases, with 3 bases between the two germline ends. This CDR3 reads CASSLWGGNTIYF. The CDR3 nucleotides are TGTGCCAGCAGTTTATGGGGTGGAAACACCATATATTTT.

The DNA for the CDR3 is TGCAGCGTAGAGTGGAACGGGGTGGCACTGGAGACCCAGTACTTC. This codes for CSVEWNGVALETQYF. The chain couples TRBV29-1 to TRBJ2-5; a weak D match, TRBD2 (5 bases). The CDR3 covers 15 residues. Germline-derived CDR1 and CDR2 are SQVTM and ANQGSEA. Trimming cost V 6 bases and J 5 bases, with 22 bases left between them.

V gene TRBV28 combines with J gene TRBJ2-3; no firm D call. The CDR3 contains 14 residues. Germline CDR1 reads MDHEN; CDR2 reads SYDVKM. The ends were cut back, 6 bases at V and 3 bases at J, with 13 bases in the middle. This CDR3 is CASRHEVGTDTQYF. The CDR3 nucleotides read TGTGCCAGCAGACACGAAGTCGGAACAGATACGCAGTATTTT.

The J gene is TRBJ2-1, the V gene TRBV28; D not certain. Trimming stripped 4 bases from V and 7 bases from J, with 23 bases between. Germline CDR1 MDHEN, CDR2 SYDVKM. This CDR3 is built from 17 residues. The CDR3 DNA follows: TGTGCCAGCAGTTCCCCCCTCTTGACACATCGTTGGAATGAGCAGTTCTTC. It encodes CASSSPLLTHRWNEQFF.

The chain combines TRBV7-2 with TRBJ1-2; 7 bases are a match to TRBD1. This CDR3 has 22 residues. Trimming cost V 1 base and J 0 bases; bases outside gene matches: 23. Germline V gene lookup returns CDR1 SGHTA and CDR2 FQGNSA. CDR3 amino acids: CASSLGGDREQNRRGSNYGYTF. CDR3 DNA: TGTGCCAGCAGCTTAGGGGGAGACAGGGAGCAAAATCGAAGAGGCTCTAACTATGGCTACACCTTC.

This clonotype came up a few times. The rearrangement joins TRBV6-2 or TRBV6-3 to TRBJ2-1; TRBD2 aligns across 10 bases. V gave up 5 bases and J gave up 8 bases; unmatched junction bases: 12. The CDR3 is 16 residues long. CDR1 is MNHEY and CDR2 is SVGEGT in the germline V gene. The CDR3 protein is CASSTLASGRGDEQFF. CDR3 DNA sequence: TGTGCCAGCAGTACGCTCGCTAGCGGGAGAGGCGATGAGCAGTTCTTC.